The 9 T cell receptor beta chains below were found in one sample sequenced in a study of blood T cell repertoires in COVID-19. Sequencing used immunoSEQ multiplex PCR; TCRdb keeps in-frame clones, though not all of them. Among 81,000 or so clones listed, 75% to 90% were seen once. Sequencing input: peripheral blood. These receptors came from a human donor in a cohort sampled during active COVID-19.

The gene calls are TRBV2 and TRBJ2-1, with TRBD1 as a possible D gene (5 bases). V was trimmed by 7 bases and J by 4 bases, leaving 11 bases between them. In germline, CDR1 is SNHLY, CDR2 FYNNEI. CDR3 length: 13 residues. The CDR3 protein is CASISRAYNEQFF. CDR3 bases: TGTGCCAGCATATCCAGGGCATACAATGAGCAGTTCTTC.

This sequence joins TRBV12-3 or TRBV12-4 and TRBJ1-2; 7 bases are shared with TRBD1. V dropped 6 bases and J dropped 6; count of bases not matched to a gene: 4. The CDR3 covers 12 residues. This CDR3 is CASSRDRDGYTF. As DNA, the CDR3 is TGTGCCAGCAGCCGGGACAGAGATGGCTACACCTTC.

This chain uses TRBV5-1 with TRBJ1-1; D is undetermined. V was clipped by 4 bases and J by 2 bases, with 9 bases between them. The CDR3 runs 13 residues. Germline lookup yields CDR1 SGHRS and CDR2 YFSETQ. The CDR3 nucleotides read TGCGCCAGCAGCCCCTCGGGTAACACTGAAGCTTTCTTT. Protein product: CASSPSGNTEAFF.

The chain has TRBV7-6 and TRBJ1-5, with no clear D. The CDR3 is 15 residues long. V was cut by 5 bases and J by 6 bases, with 17 bases left in between. Germline values: CDR1 SGHVS, CDR2 FNYEAQ. CDR3: CASSRMGGIGQPQHF. CDR3 nucleotides: TGTGCCAGCAGCCGCATGGGAGGGATAGGTCAGCCCCAGCATTTT.

The V gene is TRBV6-6, the J gene TRBJ2-7, with a tentative D call TRBD1 (5 bases). This CDR3 comprises 14 residues. The V gene's germline CDR1 is MNHNY and CDR2 SVGAGI (reference sequence). V was trimmed by 0 bases and J by 0 bases, leaving 6 bases between them. The CDR3 region is CASSYSGDSYEQYF. In DNA, the CDR3 is TGTGCCAGCAGTTACTCAGGGGACTCCTACGAGCAGTACTTC.

This chain joins TRBV29-1 and TRBJ2-7, with 8 positions matching TRBD1. The length of the CDR3 is 13 residues. The germline V gene has CDR1 SQVTM and CDR2 ANQGSEA. With 4 bases clipped from V and 0 bases from J, the junction kept 2 bases outside the gene matches. The CDR3 coding sequence is TGCAGCGTTGCAGGGGGCCCCTCCTACGAGCAGTACTTC. This translates into CSVAGGPSYEQYF.

The rearrangement links TRBV9 to TRBJ2-2; a weak D match, TRBD2 (5 bases). Germline loops: CDR1 SGDLS, CDR2 YYNGEE. Trimming left V 2 bases short and J 2 bases short, with 7 bases between. The CDR3 runs 14 residues. The CDR3, as DNA: TGTGCCAGCAGCGTGACGGGAAACACCGGGGAGCTGTTTTTT. This encodes CASSVTGNTGELFF.

The CDR3 protein is CATSRGAGTEAFF. Here the CDR3 DNA reads TGTGCCACCAGCAGAGGGGCGGGAACTGAAGCTTTCTTT. This chain joins TRBV15 and TRBJ1-1, with D unresolved. This CDR3 has 13 residues. The V end was cut by 1 base, the J end by 5 bases, with 8 bases between. Germline V gene lookup returns CDR1 LNHNV and CDR2 YYDKDF (reference sequence).

The chain's CDR3 is CASSLNSPEQYF. In nucleotides, the CDR3 is TGTGCCAGCAGCTTAAACTCCCCCGAGCAGTACTTC. The chain combines TRBV7-9 with TRBJ2-7, with D uncertain. Germline loops: CDR1 SEHNR, CDR2 FQNEAQ (reference sequence). The V gene lost 2 bases and the J gene lost 6 bases, with 8 bases spanning the gap. This CDR3 spans 12 amino acids.